Reported below is one TCR beta chain. Its antigen is as yet unknown. The investigators reverse transcribed all of the isolated RNA, so they sequenced expressed TCRB transcripts. Stem cell-like memory T cell samples came in at an average of approximately 950,000 reads. The method was immunoSEQ multiplex PCR; TCRdb's version includes in-frame clones alone and lacks a portion of them. Among just over 25,000 clones listed, under 50% were seen once. This sample is drawn from a study of beta chain features in type 1 diabetes. Study outcomes and limitations: Shorter TCRB CDR3s, moderately but significantly so, were found in Type 1 diabetes patients in all four CD4+ subsets. It was possible that PCR favored shorter templates, equally so in patients and controls. In the patient group, naive, central memory and Treg TCRB repertoires seemed more alike than in the healthy donor group.

The material sequenced was stem cell memory CD4+ T cells from blood. The clonotype comes from a young man with type 1 diabetes.

This chain's CDR3 is CASSQGPGGRETQYF. The CDR3 DNA sequence: TGCGCCAGCAGCCAGGGGCCGGGGGGGCGAGAGACCCAGTACTTC. The V call is TRBV4-1, the J call TRBJ2-5; TRBD2 aligns across 8 bases. V gave up 3 bases and J gave up 4 bases; unmatched junction bases: 7. The germline V gene has CDR1 MGHRA and CDR2 YSYEKL. This CDR3 has 15 residues.